This TCR beta chain was sequenced during a study of identical twins. Findings and caveats of the study: In beta out-of-frame sequences, the excess sharing between twins was weaker. Carriage of fewer insertions was seen in abundant cord blood beta clonotypes, whereas memory repertoires showed none.

With 3 bases removed from V and 1 base from J, the gap between germline ends came to 8 bases. Germline V CDR1 and CDR2: SQVTM, ANQGSEA. The CDR3 covers 13 residues. Note on this clonotype: As yet, its antigen is unknown.

Template switching, a step in the protocol, added a universal primer site, and cDNA carried unique molecular identifiers. TCRdb used MiXCR to reprocess the 5' RACE reads, holding one entry per CDR3 protein. Of hundreds of thousands of distinct CDR3 sequences listed, 20% to 25% are singletons. These records were also assigned to another study, of yellow fever vaccine responses in identical twins.

The sample consisted of CD4+ T cells sorted from blood. The clonotype was recovered from a woman under 30 in good health. The chain has TRBV29-1 and TRBJ2-3; D not resolved. The CDR3 DNA reads as TGCAGCGTTGAGGGGAAACGCACAGATACGCAGTATTTT. This sequence encodes CSVEGKRTDTQYF.